Presented here are 7 T cell receptor beta chains from one specimen sequenced in a study of T cells in Graves' hyperthyroidism and ophthalmopathy. It was RNA transcripts that yielded the amplified TCR beta CDR3 regions. First-round RT-PCR of the TCR CDR3 relied on the HTBI primer set. A single record per CDR3 protein comes from TCRdb applying MiXCR to the multiplex PCR reads. The sample holds roughly 500,000 distinct CDR3 sequences, 46% seen once. Sample: peripheral blood or thyroid tissue (not recorded which). All receptors derive from an adult woman with Graves' disease, either hyperthyroidism or ophthalmopathy (not recorded which).

In its sample, this clonotype was seen a few times. The rearrangement uses TRBV4-3 and TRBJ2-2; 8 nucleotides match TRBD2. Unmatched junction bases numbered 11, after V lost 0 bases and J lost 5 bases. The CDR3 runs 18 residues. Germline values: CDR1 LGHNA, CDR2 YSLEER. The CDR3 spells CASSQELEREKGTGELFF. DNA for the CDR3: TGCGCCAGCAGCCAAGAACTTGAGCGGGAGAAAGGGACCGGGGAGCTGTTTTTT.

The rearrangement joins TRBV11-2 to TRBJ2-7, with D possibly being TRBD1 or TRBD2 (5 bases each). This CDR3 contains 13 residues. CDR1 SGHAT and CDR2 FQNNGV come from the germline V gene. Trimming took off 4 bases at V and 4 bases at J, with 11 bases between the two ends. CDR3 sequence: CASSWGRGYEQYF. The CDR3 nucleotides are TGTGCCAGCAGCTGGGGACGGGGTTACGAGCAGTACTTC.

This clonotype was seen at least ten times. The chain links TRBV6-2 or TRBV6-3 to TRBJ1-1; D perhaps matches TRBD1 (5 bases). Trimming took off 2 bases at V and 1 base at J, with 8 bases between the two ends. This CDR3 region has 14 residues. From germline, CDR1 is MNHEY and CDR2 SVGEGT. CDR3 in amino acids: CASSYIGGNTEAFF. The CDR3 bases are TGTGCCAGCAGTTACATCGGGGGGAACACTGAAGCTTTCTTT.

This chain joins TRBV20-1 and TRBJ2-7; D gene ambiguous. Germline CDR1 DFQATT, CDR2 SNEGSKA (reference sequence). This CDR3 spans 13 amino acids. With 4 bases removed from V and 2 bases from J, the gap between germline ends came to 12 bases. CDR3 coding DNA: TGCAGTGCTATGCACGCAGTGGCCTACGAGCAGTACTTC. Protein product: CSAMHAVAYEQYF.

The CDR3 loop is CASSFGGDEQYF. The CDR3, as DNA: TGTGCCAGCAGCTTTGGGGGCGACGAGCAGTACTTC. This chain joins TRBV11-2 and TRBJ2-7; a possible D gene is TRBD1 (6 bases). There are 12 residues in the CDR3. V gave up 3 bases and J gave up 5 bases, with 8 bases separating them. Germline V lookup: CDR1 SGHAT, CDR2 FQNNGV.

The genes are TRBV29-1 and TRBJ1-1; 8 nucleotides agree with TRBD1. This CDR3 contains 12 residues. V shed 4 bases and J 4 bases; nucleotides not matched to a gene: 2. The germline V gene encodes CDR1 SQVTM and CDR2 ANQGSEA. Here the CDR3 DNA reads TGCAGCGTTGCCGGACAGGGCACTGAAGCTTTCTTT. Amino acids: CSVAGQGTEAFF.

This clonotype was recorded many times. The chain couples TRBV5-1 to TRBJ1-1; D gene uncertain. Trimming took 0 bases from V and 5 from J, leaving 14 bases between them. The CDR3 sequence is 15 residues long. Germline CDR1 and CDR2: SGHRS and YFSETQ. The CDR3 coding sequence is TGCGCCAGCAGCTTGGGAGGGAGGTCGGCGACTGAAGCTTTCTTT. It yields the protein CASSLGGRSATEAFF.